The 7 T cell receptor beta chains reported below all come from one sample, sequenced in a study of T cell changes during pregnancy in multiple sclerosis. Data came from immunoSEQ multiplex PCR; TCRdb stores just in-frame clones and leaves some out. The sample shows about 59,000 clones, 93% of them seen only once. Specimen: CD4+ T cells from peripheral blood mononuclear cells, collected before pregnancy. All receptors derive from a female donor with multiple sclerosis, enrolled in a pregnancy study.

The chain employs TRBV6-6 and TRBJ2-7; 7 bases are shared with TRBD1. Per germline, CDR1 MNHNY and CDR2 SVGAGI (reference sequence). V dropped 3 bases and J dropped 4; count of bases not matched to a gene: 9. CDR3 length: 15 amino acids. The chain's CDR3 is CASSYGPGGKYEQYF. CDR3 DNA: TGTGCCAGCAGTTATGGTCCAGGGGGTAAATACGAGCAGTACTTC.

The genes are TRBV4-2 and TRBJ2-2; 9 positions match TRBD2. This CDR3 is built from 19 residues. In germline, CDR1 is LGHNA, CDR2 YNFKEQ. The V and J ends lost 4 bases and 3 bases, in that order; junction bases with no gene match: 15. The CDR3 coding sequence is TGTGCCAGCAGCCTAAGGGGGCCTAGCGGGATTGTGGACACCGGGGAGCTGTTTTTT. It translates to CASSLRGPSGIVDTGELFF.

The chain employs TRBV5-4 and TRBJ2-3; 7 bases are a match to TRBD2. Trimming at V came to 4 bases and at J to 4 bases, leaving 12 bases not matched to a gene. The CDR3 runs to 16 residues. Germline CDR1 reads SGHNT; CDR2 reads YYREEE (reference sequence). CDR3 sequence: CASSPITGGPADTQYF. Written as DNA, the CDR3 is TGTGCCAGCAGCCCCATTACGGGGGGTCCGGCAGATACGCAGTATTTT.

This clone was seen just once. V gene TRBV19 combines with J gene TRBJ2-7, with TRBD2 matching over 8 bases. The CDR3 totals 15 residues. The germline gives CDR1 LNHDA, CDR2 SQIVND (reference sequence). J was trimmed by 6 bases and V by 6 bases; bases with no gene match: 13. The CDR3 DNA sequence: TGTGCCAGTAGAGGGTTCCGGGAGGGCCGCCGCGAGCAGTACTTC. Translation gives CASRGFREGRREQYF.

This clone appeared once. This chain connects TRBV10-2 to TRBJ2-1; TRBD1 is a possible D gene (5 bases). With 9 bases removed from V and 5 bases from J, the gap between germline ends came to 8 bases. CDR3 length: 11 residues. Per the germline V gene, CDR1 is WSHSY and CDR2 is SAAADI. CDR3 protein: CASKGHNEQFF. CDR3 nucleotide sequence: TGCGCCAGTAAGGGGCACAATGAGCAGTTCTTC.

The chain carries TRBV7-2 and TRBJ2-2; D might be TRBD2 (5 bases). Trimming removed 0 bases from V and 6 bases from J, with 11 bases in between. Germline-derived CDR1 and CDR2 are SGHTA and FQGNSA. The length of the CDR3 is 15 residues. The CDR3 protein is CASSLAGEIAGELFF. CDR3 bases: TGTGCCAGCAGCTTAGCGGGAGAGATCGCCGGGGAGCTGTTTTTT.

This rearrangement joins TRBV5-6 to TRBJ2-1; 7 nucleotides align to TRBD1. V lost 4 bases to trimming and J lost 4 bases; unmatched junction nucleotides: 8. CDR1 and CDR2 (germline): SGHDT, YYEEEE. There are 15 residues in the CDR3. CDR3 region: CASSRADRDYNEQFF. Here the CDR3 DNA reads TGTGCCAGCAGCCGAGCAGACAGGGATTACAATGAGCAGTTCTTC.